Detailed here is one T cell receptor (beta chain). The antigen is undetermined. This sample stems from a study of T cell responses to AZD1222 COVID-19 vaccine. Notes on the study in general: Receipt of two AZD1222 doses was followed by a rise in Spike-specific TCR breadth and depth. Spike-wide coverage was observed for vaccine-associated CD4 TCRs, with dominant responses at 160-218 and 743-854. Mostly white British, mostly female donors; authors suggested clonal diversity may be underestimated.

The CDR3 loop spans 14 amino acids. With V trimmed by 6 bases and J by 4 bases, 5 bases remained unmatched. Looked up from germline, CDR1 is MNHEY and CDR2 is SVGAGI. Only in-frame clones appear in the TCRdb table, and some are missing; sequencing was by immunoSEQ multiplex PCR. The data show 140,000 or so clones, about 90% seen once. This specimen was peripheral blood, taken 28 days after the second AZD1222 dose. The V call is TRBV6-5, the J call TRBJ2-7; 11 bases line up with TRBD2. The source is an adult who received the AZD1222 COVID-19 vaccine. The CDR3 spells CASRPSSGGYEQYF. The CDR3 bases are TGTGCCAGCAGACCCTCTAGCGGGGGGTACGAGCAGTACTTC.